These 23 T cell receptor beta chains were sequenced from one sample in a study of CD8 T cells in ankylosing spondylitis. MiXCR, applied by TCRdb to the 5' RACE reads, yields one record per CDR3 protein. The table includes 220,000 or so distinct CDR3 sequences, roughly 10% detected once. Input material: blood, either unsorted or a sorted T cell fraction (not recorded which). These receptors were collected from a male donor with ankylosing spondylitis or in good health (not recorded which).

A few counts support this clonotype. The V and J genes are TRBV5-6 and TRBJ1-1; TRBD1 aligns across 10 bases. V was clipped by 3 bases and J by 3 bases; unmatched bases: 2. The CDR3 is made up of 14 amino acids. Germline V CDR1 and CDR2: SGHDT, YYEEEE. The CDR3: CASSWDRGHTEAFF. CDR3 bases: TGTGCCAGCAGCTGGGACAGGGGTCACACTGAAGCTTTCTTT.

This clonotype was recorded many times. CDR3 coding DNA: TGTGCCAGCGGACCTGATACGCAGTATTTT. It specifies CASGPDTQYF. The chain uses TRBV7-8 and TRBJ2-3; D remains unclear. The germline V gene has CDR1 SGHVS and CDR2 FQNEAQ. V lost 8 bases, J lost 6 bases, and 6 bases lay in between. CDR3 length equals 10 residues. Based on the CDR3 plus reference TRBV7-8 and TRBJ2-3, the full variable domain is GAGVSQSPRYKVAKRGQDVALRCDPISGHVSLFWYQQALGQGPEFLTYFQNEAQLDKSGLPSDRFFAERPEGSVSTLKIQRTQQEDSAVYLCASGPDTQYFGPGTRLTVL.

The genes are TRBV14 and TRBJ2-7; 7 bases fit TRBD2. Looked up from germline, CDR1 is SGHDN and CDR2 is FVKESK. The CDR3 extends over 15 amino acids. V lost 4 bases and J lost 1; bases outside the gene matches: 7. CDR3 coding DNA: TGTGCCAGCAGCCCTCAGGTCGGGAGGTCCTACGAGCAGTACTTC. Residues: CASSPQVGRSYEQYF.

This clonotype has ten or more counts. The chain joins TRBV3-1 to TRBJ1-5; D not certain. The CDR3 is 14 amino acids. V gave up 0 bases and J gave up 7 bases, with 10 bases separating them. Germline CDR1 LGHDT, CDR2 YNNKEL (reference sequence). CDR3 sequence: CASSQEGLRQPQHF. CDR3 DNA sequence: TGTGCCAGCAGCCAAGAAGGGTTGCGGCAGCCCCAGCATTTT.

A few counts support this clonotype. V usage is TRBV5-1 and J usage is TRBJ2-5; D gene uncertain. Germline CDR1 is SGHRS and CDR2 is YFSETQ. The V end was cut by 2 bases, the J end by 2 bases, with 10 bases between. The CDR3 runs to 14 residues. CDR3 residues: CASSFMGQQETQYF. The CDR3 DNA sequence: TGCGCCAGCAGCTTTATGGGCCAGCAAGAGACCCAGTACTTC.

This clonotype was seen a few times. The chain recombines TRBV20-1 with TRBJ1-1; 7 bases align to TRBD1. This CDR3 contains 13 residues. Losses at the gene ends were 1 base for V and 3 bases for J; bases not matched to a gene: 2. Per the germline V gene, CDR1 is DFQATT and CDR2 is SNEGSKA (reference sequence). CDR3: CSARGDSYTEAFF. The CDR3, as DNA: TGCAGTGCTAGAGGGGACAGCTACACTGAAGCTTTCTTT.

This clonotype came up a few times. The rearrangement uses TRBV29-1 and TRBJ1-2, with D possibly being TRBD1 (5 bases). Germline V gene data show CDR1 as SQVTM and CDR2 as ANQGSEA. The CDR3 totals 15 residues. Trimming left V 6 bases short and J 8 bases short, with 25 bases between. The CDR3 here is CSVGTQGSGLGGYTF. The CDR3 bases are TGCAGCGTGGGGACGCAGGGTTCGGGCTTGGGAGGCTACACCTTC.

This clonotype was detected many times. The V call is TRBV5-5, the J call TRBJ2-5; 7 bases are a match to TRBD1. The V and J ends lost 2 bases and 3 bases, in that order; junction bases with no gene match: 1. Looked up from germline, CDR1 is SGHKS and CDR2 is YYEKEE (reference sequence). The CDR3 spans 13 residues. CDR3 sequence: CASSFGTEETQYF. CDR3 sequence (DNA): TGTGCCAGCAGCTTCGGGACAGAAGAGACCCAGTACTTC.

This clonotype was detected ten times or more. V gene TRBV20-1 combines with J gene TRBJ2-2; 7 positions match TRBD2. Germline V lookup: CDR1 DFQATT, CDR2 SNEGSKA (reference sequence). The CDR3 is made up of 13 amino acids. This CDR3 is CGGEQQNTGELFF. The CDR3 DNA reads TGCGGGGGGGAGCAGCAGAACACCGGGGAGCTGTTTTTT.

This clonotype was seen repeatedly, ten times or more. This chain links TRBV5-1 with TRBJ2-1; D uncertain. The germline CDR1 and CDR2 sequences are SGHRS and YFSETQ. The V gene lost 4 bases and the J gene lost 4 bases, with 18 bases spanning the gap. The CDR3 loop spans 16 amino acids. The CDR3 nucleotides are TGCGCCAGCAGCCCGGAAATCCGGACGCGATACAATGAGCAGTTCTTC. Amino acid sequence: CASSPEIRTRYNEQFF.

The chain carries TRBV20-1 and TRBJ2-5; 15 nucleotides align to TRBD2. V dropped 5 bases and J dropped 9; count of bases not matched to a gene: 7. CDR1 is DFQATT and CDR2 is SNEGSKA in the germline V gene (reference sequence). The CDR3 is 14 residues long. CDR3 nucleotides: TGCAGTGCTCCCCGAGGACTAGCGGGGGGGCCCCAGTACTTC. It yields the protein CSAPRGLAGGPQYF.

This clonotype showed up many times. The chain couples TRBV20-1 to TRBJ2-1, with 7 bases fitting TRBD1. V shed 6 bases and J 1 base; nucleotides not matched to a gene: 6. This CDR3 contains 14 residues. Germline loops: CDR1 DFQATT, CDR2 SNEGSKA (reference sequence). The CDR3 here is CSAQGDLSYNEQFF. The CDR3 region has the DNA TGCAGTGCCCAGGGGGATCTATCCTACAATGAGCAGTTCTTC.

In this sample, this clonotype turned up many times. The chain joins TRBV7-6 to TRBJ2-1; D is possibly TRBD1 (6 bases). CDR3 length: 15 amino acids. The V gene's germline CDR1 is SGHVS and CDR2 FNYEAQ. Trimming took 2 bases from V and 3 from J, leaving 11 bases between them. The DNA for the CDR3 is TGTGCCAGCAGCTTAACGCAGGGGAGCTACAATGAGCAGTTCTTC. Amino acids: CASSLTQGSYNEQFF. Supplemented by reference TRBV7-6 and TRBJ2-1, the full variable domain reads GAGVSQSPRYKVTKRGQDVALRCDPISGHVSLYWYRQALGQGPEFLTYFNYEAQQDKSGLPNDRFSAERPEGSISTLTIQRTEQRDSAMYRCASSLTQGSYNEQFFGPGTRLTVL.

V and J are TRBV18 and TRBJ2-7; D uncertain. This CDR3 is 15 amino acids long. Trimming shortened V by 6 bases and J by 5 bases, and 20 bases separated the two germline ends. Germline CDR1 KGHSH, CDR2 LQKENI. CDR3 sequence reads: CASSPLELGNDEQYF. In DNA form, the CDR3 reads TGTGCCAGCTCGCCTTTGGAATTGGGGAACGACGAGCAGTACTTC.

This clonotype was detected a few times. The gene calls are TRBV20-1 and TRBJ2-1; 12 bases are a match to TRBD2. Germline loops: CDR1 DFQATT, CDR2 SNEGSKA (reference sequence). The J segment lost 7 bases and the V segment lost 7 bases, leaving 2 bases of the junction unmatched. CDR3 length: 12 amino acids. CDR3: CSGGLAGNEQFF. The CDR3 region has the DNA TGCAGTGGCGGACTAGCGGGGAATGAGCAGTTCTTC.

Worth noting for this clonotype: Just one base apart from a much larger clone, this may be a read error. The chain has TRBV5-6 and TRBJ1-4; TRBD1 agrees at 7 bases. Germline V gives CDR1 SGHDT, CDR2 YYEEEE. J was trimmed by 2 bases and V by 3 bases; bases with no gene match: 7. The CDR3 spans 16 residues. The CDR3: CASSSTGSLTNEKLFF. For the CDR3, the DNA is TGTGCCAGCAGCTCGACAGGGTCTTTGACTAATGAAAAACTGTTTTTT.

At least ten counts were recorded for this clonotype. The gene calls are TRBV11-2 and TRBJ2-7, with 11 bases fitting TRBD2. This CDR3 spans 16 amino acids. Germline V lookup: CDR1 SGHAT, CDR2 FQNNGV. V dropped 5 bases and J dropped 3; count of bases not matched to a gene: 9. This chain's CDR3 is CASSPTLAGGYYEQYF. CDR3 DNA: TGTGCCAGCAGCCCTACTCTAGCGGGGGGCTACTACGAGCAGTACTTC.

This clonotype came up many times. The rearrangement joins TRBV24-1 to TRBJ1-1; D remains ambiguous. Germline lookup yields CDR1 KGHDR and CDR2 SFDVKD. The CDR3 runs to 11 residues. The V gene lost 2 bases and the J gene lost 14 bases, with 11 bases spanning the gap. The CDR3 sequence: CATSDSNEDFF. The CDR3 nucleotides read TGTGCCACCAGTGATTCTAATGAAGACTTCTTT.

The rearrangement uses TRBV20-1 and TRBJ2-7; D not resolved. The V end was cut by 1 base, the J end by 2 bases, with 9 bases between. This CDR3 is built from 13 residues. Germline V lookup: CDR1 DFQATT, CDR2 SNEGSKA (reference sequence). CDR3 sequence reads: CSARVRDTYEQYF. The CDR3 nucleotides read TGCAGTGCTAGAGTAAGAGACACCTACGAGCAGTACTTC.

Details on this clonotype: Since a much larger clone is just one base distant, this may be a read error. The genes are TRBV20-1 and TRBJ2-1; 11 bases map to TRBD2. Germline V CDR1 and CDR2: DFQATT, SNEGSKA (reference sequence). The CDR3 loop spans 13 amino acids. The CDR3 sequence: CSAPGLADNEHFF. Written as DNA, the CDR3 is TGCAGTGCGCCGGGACTAGCGGATAATGAGCATTTCTTC.

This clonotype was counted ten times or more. CDR3 protein: CASSPGQDAAYGYTF. DNA of the CDR3: TGTGCCAGCAGCCCGGGGCAGGATGCGGCCTATGGCTACACCTTC. The chain combines TRBV5-5 with TRBJ1-2; a possible D gene is TRBD1 (5 bases). V was clipped by 4 bases and J by 4 bases, with 17 bases between them. Germline-derived CDR1 and CDR2 are SGHKS and YYEKEE (reference sequence). The length of the CDR3 is 15 residues. The full variable domain, in which reference TRBV5-5 and TRBJ1-2 provide the parts outside the CDR3, is DAGVTQSPTHLIKTRGQQVTLRCSPISGHKSVSWYQQVLGQGPQFIFQYYEKEERGRGNFPDRFSARQFPNYSSELNVNALLLGDSALYLCASSPGQDAAYGYTFGSGTRLTVV.

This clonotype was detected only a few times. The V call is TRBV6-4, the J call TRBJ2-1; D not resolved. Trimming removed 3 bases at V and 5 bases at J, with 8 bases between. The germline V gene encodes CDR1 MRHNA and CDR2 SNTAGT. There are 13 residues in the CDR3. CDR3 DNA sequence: TGTGCCAGCAGTGAACGGTGGAACAATGAGCAGTTCTTC. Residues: CASSERWNNEQFF.

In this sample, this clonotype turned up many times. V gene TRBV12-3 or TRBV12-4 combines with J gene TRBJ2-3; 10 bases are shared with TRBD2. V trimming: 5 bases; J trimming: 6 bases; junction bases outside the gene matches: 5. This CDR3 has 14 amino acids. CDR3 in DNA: TGTGCCAGCAGTCCCCGGACTAGCGGCGATACGCAGTATTTT. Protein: CASSPRTSGDTQYF.